This T cell receptor beta chain was recorded in a study of technical replicates of blood from several donors. This CDR3 comprises 12 residues. Trimming pared 5 bases from V and 2 bases from J, leaving 7 bases between. Germline V gene lookup returns CDR1 MDHEN and CDR2 SYDVKM. Sequencing was performed with immunoSEQ multiplex PCR; in TCRdb, only in-frame clones are kept and a portion is missing. The sample holds some 80,000 clones, approximately 96% seen once. The TCR was taken from a human donor in good health. V is TRBV28 and J is TRBJ2-7; D call uncertain. Sequenced input: T cells isolated from PBMCs. CDR3 bases: TGTGCCAGCAGTCAGGTAACCTACGAGCAGTACTTC. It is translated as CASSQVTYEQYF.